The rows below give T cell receptor beta chains drawn from one sample of a study of T cells after posttransplantation cyclophosphamide. Sequencing was performed with immunoSEQ multiplex PCR; in TCRdb, only in-frame clones are kept and a portion is missing. This sample carries 47,000 or so clones, 85% to 95% of them seen once, and the ten largest clones take less than 3.5%. Sequences were obtained from PBMCs. The source is a woman aged 45-60 years in good health and a related stem cell transplant donor. Each CDR3 is given with its conserved first and last residue. A D gene is named only where the DNA matches it firmly. Some rows have no size entry. The others give once, few or many, or a class for an expanded clone.

DNA: TGCGCCAGCAGCCCTCTAGCGGAAGCCTACAATGAGCAGTTCTTC; CDR3: CASSPLAEAYNEQFF; size: once; J: TRBJ2-1; D: TRBD2; V: TRBV5-1
DNA: TGTGCCAGCAGCTTAATGGGGCCGACGGTGAACACTGAAGCTTTCTTT; CDR3: CASSLMGPTVNTEAFF; size: -; J: TRBJ1-1; D: -; V: TRBV7-9
DNA: TGTGCCAGCAGGGCCGGGACTAGCTTACAAGAGACCCAGTACTTC; CDR3: CASRAGTSLQETQYF; size: -; J: TRBJ2-5; D: TRBD2; V: TRBV6-6
DNA: TGTGCCAGCAGTGGAGGTCAAATCACTGAAGCTTTCTTT; CDR3: CASSGGQITEAFF; size: -; J: TRBJ1-1; D: -; V: TRBV6-1
DNA: TGTGCCAGCAGTGGCTTACAAGGCACAGATACGCAGTATTTT; CDR3: CASSGLQGTDTQYF; size: -; J: TRBJ2-3; D: -; V: TRBV6-1
DNA: TGCGCCAGCAGCTTGGCCGGGACTAGTTTCGATGAGCAGTTCTTC; CDR3: CASSLAGTSFDEQFF; size: -; J: TRBJ2-1; D: TRBD2; V: TRBV5-1
DNA: TGCGCCAGCAGCTCGGATTTTAGCGGGGGGAACCAAGAGACCCAGTACTTC; CDR3: CASSSDFSGGNQETQYF; size: -; J: TRBJ2-5; D: TRBD2; V: TRBV5-1
DNA: TGTGCCAGCAGTAGAGACAGGGCGGATGGAAACACCATATATTTT; CDR3: CASSRDRADGNTIYF; size: -; J: TRBJ1-3; D: TRBD1; V: TRBV2
DNA: TGTGCCAGCAGTGGCCCTAGCGGGAGTGCGGGTGAGCAGTTCTTC; CDR3: CASSGPSGSAGEQFF; size: -; J: TRBJ2-1; D: TRBD2; V: TRBV6-1
DNA: TGTGCTAGTGGTTTGTTGACTAGCGGGAGAGTAGCAGATACGCAGTATTTT; CDR3: CASGLLTSGRVADTQYF; size: -; J: TRBJ2-3; D: TRBD2; V: TRBV12-5
DNA: TGCGCCAGCAGTGCCGGGACACGACTAGCGGGAGTAATGGATACGCAGTATTTT; CDR3: CASSAGTRLAGVMDTQYF; size: -; J: TRBJ2-3; D: TRBD2; V: TRBV5-1
DNA: TGTGCCAGCAGCTTTAGCGGGACCTCCTACGAGCAGTACTTC; CDR3: CASSFSGTSYEQYF; size: -; J: TRBJ2-7; D: TRBD2; V: TRBV11-2
DNA: TGTGCCTGGAGTACGGGACTTCACGGGAGTCAGCCCCAGCATTTT; CDR3: CAWSTGLHGSQPQHF; size: -; J: TRBJ1-5; D: -; V: TRBV30
DNA: TGTGCCAGCAGCTCGTCGTTAGCGGGAATCCGTAATGAGCAGTTCTTC; CDR3: CASSSSLAGIRNEQFF; size: -; J: TRBJ2-1; D: TRBD2; V: TRBV11-3
DNA: TGCGCCAGCAGCCAAGATGGAAGCTTACAGGGGACAAGCTACACCTTC; CDR3: CASSQDGSLQGTSYTF; size: once; J: TRBJ1-2; D: TRBD1; V: TRBV4-1
DNA: TGTGCCAGCAGCCGAGAGATCTACGAGCAGTACTTC; CDR3: CASSREIYEQYF; size: once; J: TRBJ2-7; D: -; V: TRBV7-9
DNA: TGTGCCAGCAGCGACAGCGGGGGGGAAACAGATACGCAGTATTTT; CDR3: CASSDSGGETDTQYF; size: -; J: TRBJ2-3; D: TRBD2; V: TRBV6-4
DNA: TGCGCCAGCAGCTTTTGGCGGGGGGTCAACAATGAGCAGTTCTTC; CDR3: CASSFWRGVNNEQFF; size: -; J: TRBJ2-1; D: TRBD2; V: TRBV5-1
DNA: TGCGCCAGCAGCCCTAAGGCGGCTAGCACAGATACGCAGTATTTT; CDR3: CASSPKAASTDTQYF; size: few; J: TRBJ2-3; D: -; V: TRBV5-1
DNA: TGTGCCAGCAGACCCGCGGGACTAGCCAGCAATGAGCAGTTCTTC; CDR3: CASRPAGLASNEQFF; size: once; J: TRBJ2-1; D: TRBD2; V: TRBV14
DNA: TGTGCCAGCAGCGTAGGTCGACTACCCTACGAGCAGTACTTC; CDR3: CASSVGRLPYEQYF; size: -; J: TRBJ2-7; D: -; V: TRBV9
DNA: TGTGCCAGTAGCCTCAAAAACATTCAGTACTTC; CDR3: CASSLKNIQYF; size: -; J: TRBJ2-4; D: -; V: TRBV19
DNA: TGTGCCAGCAGCTTGGGAGCCTCCACAGATACGCAGTATTTT; CDR3: CASSLGASTDTQYF; size: few; J: TRBJ2-3; D: -; V: TRBV11-3
DNA: TGTGCCAGCAGTGAAGGGCAGACGTGGGACACTGAAGCTTTCTTT; CDR3: CASSEGQTWDTEAFF; size: -; J: TRBJ1-1; D: -; V: TRBV25-1
DNA: TGTGCCAGTAGTATAGGCTACACAGATACGCAGTATTTT; CDR3: CASSIGYTDTQYF; size: -; J: TRBJ2-3; D: -; V: TRBV19
DNA: TGCGCCAGCAGCTGGACAGTAGAATTGAATGAGCAGTTCTTC; CDR3: CASSWTVELNEQFF; size: -; J: TRBJ2-1; D: -; V: TRBV5-1
DNA: TGTGCCAGCAGTAATCCGGGACAGCAAGAGACCCAGTACTTC; CDR3: CASSNPGQQETQYF; size: -; J: TRBJ2-5; D: TRBD1; V: TRBV6-4
DNA: TGTGCCAGTACCCCGGACTGGGGCTATGGCTACACCTTC; CDR3: CASTPDWGYGYTF; size: -; J: TRBJ1-2; D: -; V: TRBV19
DNA: TGTGCCAGCAGCTTAAGTTTGGGCAGGGGAACCTACGAGCAGTACTTC; CDR3: CASSLSLGRGTYEQYF; size: -; J: TRBJ2-7; D: -; V: TRBV7-2
DNA: TGTGCCAGCAGCTTAGAGGGGTGGGACAGGGGCTACAATGAGCAGTTCTTC; CDR3: CASSLEGWDRGYNEQFF; size: -; J: TRBJ2-1; D: TRBD1; V: TRBV11-3